Sequencing of this T cell receptor beta chain was carried out in a study of early T cells in non-severe SARS-CoV-2 infection. Study information: With bulk RNA from unsorted whole blood as input, sequencing yielded unpaired chains. Findings and limits, study-wide: Anti-spike CD8 responses were favored by VDJdb matching, which missed private and CD4 specificities.

Individually, cDNA molecules had unique molecular identifiers attached to them. Using its own MiXCR run on the 5' RACE reads, TCRdb lists one record per CDR3 protein. The sample yields 75,000 to 80,000 distinct CDR3 sequences, around 11% seen once. This clonotype has ten or more counts. Its antigen is unidentified. V was pared by 9 bases and J by 2 bases, with 14 bases between. The CDR3 is made up of 13 amino acids. Germline assignment: CDR1 ENHRY and CDR2 SYGVKD. Sequences were derived from whole blood, sampled at baseline. This chain joins TRBV10-3 and TRBJ2-7; possibly TRBD2 for D (6 bases). The receptor was derived from an adult who was a healthcare worker with PCR-confirmed SARS-CoV-2 infection or an uninfected control (not recorded which). The CDR3 bases are TGTGCCATGCAGAGGGAGGATGCCTACGAGCAGTACTTC. Translating it yields CAMQREDAYEQYF.